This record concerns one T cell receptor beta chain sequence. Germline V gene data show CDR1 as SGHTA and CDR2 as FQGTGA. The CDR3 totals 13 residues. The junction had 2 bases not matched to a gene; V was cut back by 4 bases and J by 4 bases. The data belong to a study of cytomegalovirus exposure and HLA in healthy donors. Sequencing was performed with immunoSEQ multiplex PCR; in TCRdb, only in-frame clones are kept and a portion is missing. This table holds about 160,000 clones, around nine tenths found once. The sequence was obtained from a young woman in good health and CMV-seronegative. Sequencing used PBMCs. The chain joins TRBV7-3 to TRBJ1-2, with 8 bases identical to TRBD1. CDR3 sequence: CASSSTGAYGYTF. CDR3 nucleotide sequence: TGTGCCAGCAGCTCGACAGGGGCCTATGGCTACACCTTC.